Reported below is one T cell receptor beta chain. It was with random hexamers that roughly 0.45 to 1 ug RNA was reverse transcribed. Via MiXCR, TCRdb re-called the immunoSEQ multiplex PCR reads, giving one row per CDR3 protein. The sample has a few hundred thousand distinct CDR3 sequences, 95% seen once. Per germline, CDR1 SGHDT and CDR2 YYEEEE. CDR3 length: 14 residues. The V end was cut by 0 bases, the J end by 2 bases, with 9 bases between. This specimen comes from a study of CD8 T cells in Susac syndrome. Negative isolation yielded CD4+ and CD8+ T cells, and FACS enriched TEMRA cells. The chain employs TRBV5-6 and TRBJ2-7; D unclear. The receptor's source is a human donor with multiple sclerosis. The source material was CD4+ T cells from PBMCs. DNA of the CDR3: TGTGCCAGCAGCTTGGGACTTGATCCCTACGAGCAGTACTTC. Protein: CASSLGLDPYEQYF. Together with reference TRBV5-6 and TRBJ2-7, the CDR3 gives the full variable domain: DAGVTQSPTHLIKTRGQQVTLRCSPKSGHDTVSWYQQALGQGPQFIFQYYEEEERQRGNFPDRFSGHQFPNYSSELNVNALLLGDSALYLCASSLGLDPYEQYFGPGTRLTVT.